This TCR beta chain stems from a study of OX40 agonist ivuxolimab in advanced cancers. Study in general: A mean age of roughly 66 years, range about 20 to 90, was recorded, and under 85% were male. General study results and limits: CD4+ and CD8+ blood T cells expanded clonally by week 6 at 0.1 to 3.0 mg/kg. The authors also found low normalized T-cell clonal expansion in some nonresponders.

Points on this clone: Its matching antigen is unknown.

The CDR3 runs 19 residues. In germline, CDR1 is MGHRA, CDR2 YSYEKL. V gave up 3 bases and J gave up 5 bases; unmatched junction bases: 18. TCRdb's table, derived via immunoSEQ multiplex PCR, lists solely in-frame clones and lacks some. The table includes 65,000 or so clones, 80% to 95% detected once. The source of this sequence is an adult with an advanced solid tumor such as melanoma, head and neck, liver or kidney cancer. The chain employs TRBV4-1 and TRBJ1-1; 10 bases are shared with TRBD1. Here the sequenced sample was CD4+ or CD8+ T cells sorted from blood, taken in a trial of the OX40 agonist ivuxolimab. The CDR3 region has the DNA TGCGCCAGCAGCCAGACCTCCCTAAATGACAGGGGGCGGGATACTGAAGCTTTCTTT. Residues: CASSQTSLNDRGRDTEAFF.